The source of this TCR beta chain is a study of beta chain features in type 1 diabetes. Study-wide findings and caveats: The similarity of naive, central memory and Treg TCRB repertoires appeared greater among patients than among healthy donors. Cells with high TCR expression could be over-represented when cDNA is sequenced. Insertion counts at VDJ junctions were lower in type 1 diabetes patients, who also showed more deletions there. TCRB CDR3s were moderately but significantly shorter in Type 1 diabetes patients in all four CD4+ subsets.

This clone was seen only a few times. Its antigen is as yet unknown. Of the isolated RNA, all was reverse transcribed, and so the sequenced material was expressed TCRB transcripts. The data were produced by immunoSEQ multiplex PCR, yet TCRdb's version contains in-frame clones alone and is incomplete. Here the sample spans some 350,000 clones, over 8.5% being singletons. V was cut by 5 bases and J by 0 bases, with 13 bases left in between. The germline V gene encodes CDR1 MNHEY and CDR2 SMNVEV (reference sequence). This CDR3 spans 16 amino acids. The clonotype originates from a man under 40 with type 1 diabetes. Sequencing was carried out using central memory CD4+ T cells from blood. The chain carries TRBV27 and TRBJ1-4; no clear D gene. The CDR3 DNA is TGTGCCAGCAGTAAGAGTTGGGGAACAACTAATGAAAAACTGTTTTTT. It yields the protein CASSKSWGTTNEKLFF.